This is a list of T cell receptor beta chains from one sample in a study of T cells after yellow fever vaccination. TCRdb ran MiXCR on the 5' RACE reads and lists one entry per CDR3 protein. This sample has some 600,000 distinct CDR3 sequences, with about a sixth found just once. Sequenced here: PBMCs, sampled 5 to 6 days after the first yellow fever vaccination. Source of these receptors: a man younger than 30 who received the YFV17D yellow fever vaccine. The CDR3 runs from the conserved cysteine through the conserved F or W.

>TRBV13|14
CASSWGLATDTQYF
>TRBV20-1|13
CSARDRSRETQYF
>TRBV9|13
CASSETGGNEQYF
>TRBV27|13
CASSPGQGREQFF
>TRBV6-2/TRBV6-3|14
CASSYSGPGSEAFF
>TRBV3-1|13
CASSQQRNTEAFF
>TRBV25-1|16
CASSEGWQGGTDTQYF
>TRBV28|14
CATLGGLHGSGYTF
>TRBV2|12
CASSYARLEQFF
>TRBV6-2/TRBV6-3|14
CASSYLGGSYEQYF
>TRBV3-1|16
CASSQAGGGVTSPLHF
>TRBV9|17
CASSVEVKGAAGNTIYF
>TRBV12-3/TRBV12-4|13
CAQKQGDTGELFF
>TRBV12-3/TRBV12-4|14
CASIKPPFSDTQYF
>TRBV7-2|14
CASSLVSSHNEQFF
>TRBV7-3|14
CASSPSGGAETQYF
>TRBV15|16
CATSLPPRGFDEKLFF
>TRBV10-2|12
CASGTGGDTQYF
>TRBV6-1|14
CASSRTISNYEQYF
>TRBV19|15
CASSIENSLNSPLHF
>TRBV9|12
CASSVSAYGYTF
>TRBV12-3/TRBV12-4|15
CASSLGGVSQETQYF
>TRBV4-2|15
CASSQEGVLSYGYTF
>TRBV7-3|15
CASSLLGGAIGELFF
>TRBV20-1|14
CSARAPMSNQPQHF
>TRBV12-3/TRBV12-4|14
CASSTQGPSYEQYF
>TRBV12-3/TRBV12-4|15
CASSFTGGGNYGYTF
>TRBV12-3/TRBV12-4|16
CASSLDLRSGTGELFF
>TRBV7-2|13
CASSFSQRGRQFF
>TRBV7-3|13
CASSLIRGREQFF
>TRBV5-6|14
CASCFWTGVYGYTF
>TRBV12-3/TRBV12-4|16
CASSLDRLSGANVLTF
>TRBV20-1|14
CSASIVYEADTQYF
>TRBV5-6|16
CASSFSSGLAGYEQFF
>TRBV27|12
CASSGRDQPQHF
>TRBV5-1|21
CASSRPGTSGGYQSEGETQYF
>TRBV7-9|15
CASSSSAGDNSPLHF